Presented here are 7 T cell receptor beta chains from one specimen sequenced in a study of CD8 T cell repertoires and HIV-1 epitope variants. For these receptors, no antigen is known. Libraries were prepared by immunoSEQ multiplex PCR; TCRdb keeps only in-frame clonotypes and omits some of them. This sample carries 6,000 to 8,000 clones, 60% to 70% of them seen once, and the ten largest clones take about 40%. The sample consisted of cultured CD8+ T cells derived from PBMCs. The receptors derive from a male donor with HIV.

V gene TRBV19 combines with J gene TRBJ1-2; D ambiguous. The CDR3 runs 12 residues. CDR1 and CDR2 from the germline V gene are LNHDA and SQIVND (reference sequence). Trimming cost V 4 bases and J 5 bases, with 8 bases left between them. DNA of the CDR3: TGTGCCAGTAGTAAAACAGAGTATGGCTACACCTTC. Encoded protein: CASSKTEYGYTF.

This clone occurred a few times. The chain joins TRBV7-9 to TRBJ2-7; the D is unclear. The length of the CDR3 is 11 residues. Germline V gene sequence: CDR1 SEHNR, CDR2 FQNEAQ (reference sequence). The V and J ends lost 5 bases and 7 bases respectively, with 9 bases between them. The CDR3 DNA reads TGTGCCAGCAGCGCCATTCGGGAGCAGTACTTC. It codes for CASSAIREQYF.

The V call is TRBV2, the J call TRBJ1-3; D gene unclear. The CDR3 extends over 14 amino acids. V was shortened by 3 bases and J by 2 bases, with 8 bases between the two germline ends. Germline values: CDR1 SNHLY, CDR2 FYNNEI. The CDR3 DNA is TGTGCCAGCAGTGATGATGTGGCTGGAAACACCATATATTTT. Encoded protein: CASSDDVAGNTIYF.

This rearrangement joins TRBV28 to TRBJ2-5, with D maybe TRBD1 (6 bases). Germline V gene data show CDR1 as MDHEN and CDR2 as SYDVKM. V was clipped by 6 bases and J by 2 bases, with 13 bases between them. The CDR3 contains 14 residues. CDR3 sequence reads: CASSPGQLQETQYF. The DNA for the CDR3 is TGTGCCAGCAGCCCAGGACAGCTTCAAGAGACCCAGTACTTC. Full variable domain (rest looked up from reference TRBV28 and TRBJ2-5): DVKVTQSSRYLVKRTGEKVFLECVQDMDHENMFWYRQDPGLGLRLIYFSYDVKMKEKGDIPEGYSVSREKKERFSLILESASTNQTSMYLCASSPGQLQETQYFGPGTRLLVL.

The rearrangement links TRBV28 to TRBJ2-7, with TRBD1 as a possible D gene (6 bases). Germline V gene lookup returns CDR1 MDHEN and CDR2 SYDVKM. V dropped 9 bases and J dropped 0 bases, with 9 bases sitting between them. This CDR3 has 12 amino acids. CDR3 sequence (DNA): TGTGCCAGTAGGACAGCCTCCTACGAGCAGTACTTC. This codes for CASRTASYEQYF.

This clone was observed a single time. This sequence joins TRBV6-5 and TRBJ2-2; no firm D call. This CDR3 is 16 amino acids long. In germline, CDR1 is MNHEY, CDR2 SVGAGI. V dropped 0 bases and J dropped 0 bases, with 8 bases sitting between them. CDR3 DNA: TGTGCCAGCAGTTACTCGATGGGGTCGAACACCGGGGAGCTGTTTTTT. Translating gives CASSYSMGSNTGELFF.

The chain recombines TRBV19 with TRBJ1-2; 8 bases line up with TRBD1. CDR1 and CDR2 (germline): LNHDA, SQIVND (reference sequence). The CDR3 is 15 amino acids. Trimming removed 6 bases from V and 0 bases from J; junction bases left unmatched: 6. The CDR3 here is CASRADRGANYGYTF. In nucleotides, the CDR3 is TGTGCCAGTAGGGCAGACAGGGGCGCTAACTATGGCTACACCTTC.